This TCR beta chain is drawn from a study of blood T cell repertoires in COVID-19. Background on the study: In each case, the material was cDNA or gDNA derived from T cells, B-cell-depleted T cells, or PBMCs.

The CDR3 has 11 residues. V was pared by 8 bases and J by 7 bases, with 6 bases between. Germline CDR1 is LGHDT and CDR2 is YNNKEL (reference sequence). Repertoires were generated with immunoSEQ multiplex PCR, while TCRdb's copy carries only in-frame clones and drops some. Here the sample spans 270,000 or so clones, 85% being singletons. This receptor was identified in a human donor in a cohort sampled during active COVID-19. The sample consisted of peripheral blood. The genes are TRBV3-1 (or the pseudogene TRBV3-2) and TRBJ1-6; no clear D gene. CDR3: CASGSNSPLHF. CDR3 DNA: TGTGCCAGCGGGAGCAATTCACCCCTCCACTTT.